This TCR beta chain is from a study of CD8+ T cells in alopecia areata. Indicated treatment: oral pan-JAK inhibitor, 5-10 mg twice daily. Following extraction, RNA underwent reverse transcription to cDNA, which served as the sequencing template. Measured with immunoSEQ multiplex PCR; TCRdb has only the in-frame clones, and not every one. This sample carries fewer than 100,000 clones, 60% to 80% of them seen once, and the ten largest clones take 15% to 20%. Germline CDR1 SEHNR, CDR2 FQNEAQ (reference sequence). The V gene lost 3 bases and the J gene lost 3 bases, with 9 bases spanning the gap. The CDR3 is 13 amino acids.

The TCR originated in a human donor with alopecia areata. The chain uses TRBV7-9 and TRBJ2-7, with a weak D call TRBD1 (6 bases). The sample was CD8+ T cells sorted from blood, taken at week 44, from a patient treated with tofacitinib. CDR3 coding DNA: TGTGCCAGCAGCTTCGGACAGAACTACGAGCAGTACTTC. Translating gives CASSFGQNYEQYF. The whole variable domain, filled in from reference TRBV7-9 and TRBJ2-7, reads DTGVSQNPRHKITKRGQNVTFRCDPISEHNRLYWYRQTLGQGPEFLTYFQNEAQLEKSRLLSDRFSAERPKGSFSTLEIQRTEQGDSAMYLCASSFGQNYEQYFGPGTRLTVT.